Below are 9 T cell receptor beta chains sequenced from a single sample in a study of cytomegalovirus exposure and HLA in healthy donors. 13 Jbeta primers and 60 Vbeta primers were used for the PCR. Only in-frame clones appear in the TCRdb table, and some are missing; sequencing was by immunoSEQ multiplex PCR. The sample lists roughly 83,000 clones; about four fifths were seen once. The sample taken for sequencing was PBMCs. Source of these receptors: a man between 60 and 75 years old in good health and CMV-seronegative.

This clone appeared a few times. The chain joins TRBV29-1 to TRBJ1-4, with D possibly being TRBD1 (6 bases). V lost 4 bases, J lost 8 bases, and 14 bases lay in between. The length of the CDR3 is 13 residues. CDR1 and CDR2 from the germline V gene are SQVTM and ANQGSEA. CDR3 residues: CSVGWGHREKLFF. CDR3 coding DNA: TGCAGCGTTGGTTGGGGGCACAGGGAAAAACTGTTTTTT.

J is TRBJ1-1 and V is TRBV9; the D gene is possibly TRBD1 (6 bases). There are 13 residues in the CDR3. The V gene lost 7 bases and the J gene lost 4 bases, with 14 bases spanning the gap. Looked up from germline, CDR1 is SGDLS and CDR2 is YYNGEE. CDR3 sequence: CASSEGVGTEAFF. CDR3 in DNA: TGTGCCAGCTCAGAGGGGGTGGGCACTGAAGCTTTCTTT.

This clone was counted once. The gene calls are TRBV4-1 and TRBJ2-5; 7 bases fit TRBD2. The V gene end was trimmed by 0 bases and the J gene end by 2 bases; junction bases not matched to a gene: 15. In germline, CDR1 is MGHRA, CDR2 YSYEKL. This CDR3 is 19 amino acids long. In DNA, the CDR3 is TGCGCCAGCAGCCAAGAGAGGGCCAGCGGGGTGACTCGTCAAGAGACCCAGTACTTC. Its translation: CASSQERASGVTRQETQYF.

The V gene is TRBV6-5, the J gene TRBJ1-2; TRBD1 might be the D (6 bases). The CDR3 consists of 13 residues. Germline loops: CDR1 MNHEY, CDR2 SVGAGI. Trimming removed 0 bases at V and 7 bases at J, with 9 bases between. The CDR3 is CASSYSAGAGYTF. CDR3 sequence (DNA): TGTGCCAGCAGTTACTCGGCAGGGGCTGGCTACACCTTC.

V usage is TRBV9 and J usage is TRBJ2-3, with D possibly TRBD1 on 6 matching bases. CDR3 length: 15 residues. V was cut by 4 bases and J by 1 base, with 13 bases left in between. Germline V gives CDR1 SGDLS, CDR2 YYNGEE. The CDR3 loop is CASSLAPGGTDTQYF. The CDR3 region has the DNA TGTGCCAGCAGCCTCGCTCCAGGGGGCACAGATACGCAGTATTTT.

The DNA of the CDR3 is TGTGCCAGCAGCTTAGCCGGGACTAGCGGGGGGGCCTCCTACGAGCAGTACTTC. Translating gives CASSLAGTSGGASYEQYF. The chain couples TRBV7-2 to TRBJ2-7; 16 bases align to TRBD2. Germline CDR1 is SGHTA and CDR2 is FQGNSA. The J segment lost 0 bases and the V segment lost 0 bases, leaving 2 bases of the junction unmatched. This CDR3 contains 18 residues.

The CDR3 sequence is CASSLGGGGSYYEQYF. CDR3 in DNA: TGTGCCAGCAGCCTGGGGGGTGGGGGGAGTTACTACGAGCAGTACTTC. The V gene is TRBV5-6, the J gene TRBJ2-5; possibly TRBD2 for D (6 bases). The J call may be in error: the DNA end matches TRBJ2-7 better. CDR1 SGHDT and CDR2 YYEEEE come from the germline V gene. The CDR3 runs 16 residues.

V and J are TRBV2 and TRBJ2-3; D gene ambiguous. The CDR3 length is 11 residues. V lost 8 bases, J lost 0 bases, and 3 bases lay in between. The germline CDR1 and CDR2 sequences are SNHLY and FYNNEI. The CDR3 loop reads CASPSTDTQYF. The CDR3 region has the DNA TGTGCCAGCCCTAGCACAGATACGCAGTATTTT.

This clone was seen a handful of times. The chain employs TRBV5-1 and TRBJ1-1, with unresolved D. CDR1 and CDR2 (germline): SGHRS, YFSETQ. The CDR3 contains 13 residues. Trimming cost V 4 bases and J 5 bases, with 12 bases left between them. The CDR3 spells CASSKEAGTEAFF. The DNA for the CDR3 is TGCGCCAGCAGCAAGGAGGCGGGAACTGAAGCTTTCTTT.